The next 15 T cell receptor beta chains were all read from a single sample in a study of radiation and T cells in renal cell carcinoma. Using immunoSEQ multiplex PCR, the repertoire was profiled, and TCRdb retains in-frame clones only, with some absent. The table includes roughly 53,000 clones, about 80% detected once. Time point in this sample: baseline pretreatment blood. The treatment here: 15 Gy SBRT to primary tumor, nephrectomy 4 weeks later. The source material was blood, sampled from a patient whose treatment included radiotherapy and nephrectomy. The receptors were sampled from a woman between 65 and 79 years old with renal cell carcinoma.

This clone showed up just a few times. This sequence joins TRBV7-9 and TRBJ1-2; the D is unclear. The CDR3 totals 14 residues. Looked up from germline, CDR1 is SEHNR and CDR2 is FQNEAQ (reference sequence). Trimming shortened V by 5 bases and J by 3 bases, and 13 bases separated the two germline ends. CDR3 sequence: CASSVSGWDYGYTF. The CDR3 DNA reads TGTGCCAGCAGCGTTAGTGGGTGGGACTATGGCTACACCTTC.

This chain connects TRBV7-2 to TRBJ1-5, with a tentative D call TRBD1 (5 bases). Germline-derived CDR1 and CDR2 are SGHTA and FQGNSA. The CDR3 covers 15 residues. V was cut by 5 bases and J by 4 bases, with 15 bases left in between. CDR3 bases: TGTGCCAGCAGCCCAGCCGACAGAGCGAATCAGCCCCAGCATTTT. Translating it yields CASSPADRANQPQHF.

The genes are TRBV10-3 and TRBJ1-3; 10 positions agree with TRBD1. Germline CDR1 is ENHRY and CDR2 is SYGVKD. The CDR3 is 19 residues long. With 1 base clipped from V and 2 bases from J, the junction kept 11 bases outside the gene matches. CDR3 region: CAISEFNNPGQGPGNTIYF. CDR3 nucleotide sequence: TGTGCCATCAGTGAGTTCAATAATCCGGGACAGGGGCCTGGAAACACCATATATTTT.

The V and J genes are TRBV27 and TRBJ2-1, with D possibly matching TRBD2 (6 bases). CDR1 is MNHEY, CDR2 SMNVEV, per germline (reference sequence). There are 14 residues in the CDR3. V was shortened by 2 bases and J by 4 bases, with 9 bases between the two germline ends. The CDR3 DNA sequence: TGTGCCAGCAGTTTAGGGGACTCTTACAATGAGCAGTTCTTC. It translates to CASSLGDSYNEQFF.

CDR3 in DNA: TGTGCCAGCTCCCAGGGGGAACTAGTTTACGAGCAGTACTTC. This codes for CASSQGELVYEQYF. The chain joins TRBV18 to TRBJ2-7, with 7 bases fitting TRBD1. The CDR3 is 14 residues long. After removal of 6 bases from V and 4 bases from J, the junction contained 9 bases not matched to a gene. Germline values: CDR1 KGHSH, CDR2 LQKENI.

J is TRBJ1-4 and V is TRBV6-1; 11 bases align to TRBD1. The germline V gene encodes CDR1 MNHNS and CDR2 SASEGT. V lost 4 bases to trimming and J lost 7 bases; unmatched junction nucleotides: 14. The CDR3 spans 18 residues. CDR3 protein: CASSARDRGNPRGEKLFF. In nucleotides, the CDR3 is TGTGCCAGCAGTGCCCGGGACAGGGGGAACCCAAGGGGTGAAAAACTGTTTTTT.

The chain joins TRBV11-3 to TRBJ2-7; 10 nucleotides agree with TRBD1. The CDR3 runs to 14 residues. Per germline, CDR1 SGHNT and CDR2 YENEEA. J lost 4 bases, V lost 3 bases, and 3 bases had no gene match. The CDR3 region is CASSLTGGVYEQYF. The CDR3 bases are TGTGCCAGCAGCTTGACAGGGGGCGTTTACGAGCAGTACTTC. The variable domain in full, with the rest retrieved from reference TRBV11-3 and TRBJ2-7, is EAGVVQSPRYKIIEKKQPVAFWCNPISGHNTLYWYLQNLGQGPELLIRYENEEAVDDSQLPKDRFSAERLKGVDSTLKIQPAELGDSAVYLCASSLTGGVYEQYFGPGTRLTVT.

The chain couples TRBV2 to TRBJ2-1; D perhaps matches TRBD2 (6 bases). The germline CDR1 and CDR2 sequences are SNHLY and FYNNEI. CDR3 size: 12 residues. V was trimmed by 4 bases and J by 7 bases, leaving 8 bases between them. Here the CDR3 reads CASSVGRNEQFF. CDR3 nucleotides: TGTGCCAGCAGTGTAGGGAGGAATGAGCAGTTCTTC.

The V gene is TRBV6-6, the J gene TRBJ1-1; D is ambiguous. Germline lookup yields CDR1 MNHNY and CDR2 SVGAGI (reference sequence). Deletions cut 4 bases from V and 1 base from J, with 7 bases between. This CDR3 region has 13 residues. CDR3 in amino acids: CASSLDRNTEAFF. CDR3 in DNA: TGTGCCAGCAGTTTAGACCGGAACACTGAAGCTTTCTTT.

This clone has only a few counts. The V gene is TRBV6-1, the J gene TRBJ2-5; D may be TRBD2 (6 bases). The V end lost 8 bases, the J end lost 7 bases, and 14 bases lay between the germline ends. This CDR3 is built from 12 residues. Germline CDR1 and CDR2: MNHNS and SASEGT. The CDR3 DNA is TGTGCCAGCCTGGGGACTCCCGTGACCCAGTACTTC. Translating it yields CASLGTPVTQYF.

The chain carries TRBV5-4 and TRBJ2-1, with D tentatively TRBD2 (7 bases). The CDR3 runs to 16 residues. Looked up from germline, CDR1 is SGHNT and CDR2 is YYREEE (reference sequence). V was trimmed by 6 bases and J by 1 base, leaving 17 bases between them. The CDR3 protein is CASNTGGALSYNEQFF. Here the CDR3 DNA reads TGTGCCAGCAACACTGGGGGGGCTTTGTCCTACAATGAGCAGTTCTTC. The full variable domain, with the rest looked up from reference TRBV5-4 and TRBJ2-1, is ETGVTQSPTHLIKTRGQQVTLRCSSQSGHNTVSWYQQALGQGPQFIFQYYREEENGRGNFPPRFSGLQFPNYSSELNVNALELDDSALYLCASNTGGALSYNEQFFGPGTRLTVL.

This chain uses TRBV10-3 with TRBJ2-7; D remains unclear. Germline V gives CDR1 ENHRY, CDR2 SYGVKD. The CDR3 loop spans 12 amino acids. Trimming pared 3 bases from V and 5 bases from J, leaving 8 bases between. The CDR3 spells CAISENADEQYF. The CDR3 nucleotides are TGTGCCATCAGTGAAAACGCCGACGAGCAGTACTTC.

There are a few counts of this clone. The V gene is TRBV30, the J gene TRBJ2-7; tentatively, D is TRBD1 (5 bases). CDR1 is GTSNPN, CDR2 SVGIG, per germline (reference sequence). Trimming cost V 3 bases and J 1 base, with 10 bases left between them. This CDR3 spans 13 amino acids. CDR3 in amino acids: CAWRRTTSYEQYF. In DNA, the CDR3 is TGTGCCTGGAGACGGACAACGTCCTACGAGCAGTACTTC.

The gene calls are TRBV7-2 and TRBJ2-2; D uncertain. The CDR3 totals 14 residues. Trimming left V 5 bases short and J 4 bases short, with 11 bases between. CDR1 is SGHTA, CDR2 FQGNSA, per germline. CDR3: CASSQNFPTGELFF. CDR3 nucleotide sequence: TGTGCCAGCAGCCAAAACTTCCCCACCGGGGAGCTGTTTTTT.

This clone came up once. V is TRBV15 and J is TRBJ2-2; the match to TRBD2 covers 7 bases. The ends lost 0 bases at V and 4 bases at J; junction bases unmatched: 11. The CDR3 extends over 18 amino acids. Germline V CDR1 and CDR2: LNHNV, YYDKDF (reference sequence). The CDR3, as DNA: TGTGCCACCAGCAGAGACCTGGGGGTAGCGGGTCTCACCGGGGAGCTGTTTTTT. As protein: CATSRDLGVAGLTGELFF. The full variable domain, completed using reference TRBV15 and TRBJ2-2, is DAMVIQNPRYQVTQFGKPVTLSCSQTLNHNVMYWYQQKSSQAPKLLFHYYDKDFNNEADTPDNFQSRRPNTSFCFLDIRSPGLGDTAMYLCATSRDLGVAGLTGELFFGEGSRLTVL.